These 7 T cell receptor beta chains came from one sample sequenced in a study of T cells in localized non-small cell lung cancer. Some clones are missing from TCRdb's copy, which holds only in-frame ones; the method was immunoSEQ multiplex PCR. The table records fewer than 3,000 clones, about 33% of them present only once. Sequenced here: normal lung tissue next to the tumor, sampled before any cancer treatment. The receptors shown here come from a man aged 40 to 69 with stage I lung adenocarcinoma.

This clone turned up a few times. CDR3 DNA: TGTGCCTGGAGCGAAACAGGGTCCGATGAAAAACTGTTTTTT. This encodes CAWSETGSDEKLFF. The rearrangement uses TRBV30 and TRBJ1-4; TRBD1 might be the D (6 bases). V was cut by 3 bases and J by 6 bases, with 14 bases left in between. The CDR3 length is 14 residues. Germline CDR1 reads GTSNPN; CDR2 reads SVGIG (reference sequence).

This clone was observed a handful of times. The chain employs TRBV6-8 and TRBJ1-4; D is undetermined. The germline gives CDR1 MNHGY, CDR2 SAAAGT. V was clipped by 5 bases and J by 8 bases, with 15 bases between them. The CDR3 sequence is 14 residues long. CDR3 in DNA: TGTGCCAGCAGTAACAGACTCTTGGGCGAAAAACTGTTTTTT. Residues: CASSNRLLGEKLFF.

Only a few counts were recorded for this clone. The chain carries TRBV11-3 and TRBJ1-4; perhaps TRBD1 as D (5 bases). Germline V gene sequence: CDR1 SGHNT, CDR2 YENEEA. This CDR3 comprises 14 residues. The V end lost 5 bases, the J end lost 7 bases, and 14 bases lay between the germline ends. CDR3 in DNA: TGTGCCAGCAGCCTCCTCGGGACGGGTGAAAAACTGTTTTTT. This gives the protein CASSLLGTGEKLFF.

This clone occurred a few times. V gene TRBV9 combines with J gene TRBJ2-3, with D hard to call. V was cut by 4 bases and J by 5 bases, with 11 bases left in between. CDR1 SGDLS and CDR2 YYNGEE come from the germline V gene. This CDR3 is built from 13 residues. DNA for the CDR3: TGTGCCAGCAGCCCTTACTCACAAGATACGCAGTATTTT. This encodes CASSPYSQDTQYF.

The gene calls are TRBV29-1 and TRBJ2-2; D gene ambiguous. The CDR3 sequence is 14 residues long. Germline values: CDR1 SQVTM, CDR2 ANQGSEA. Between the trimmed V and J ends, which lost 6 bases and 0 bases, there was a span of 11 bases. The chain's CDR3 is CSVGKTSNTGELFF. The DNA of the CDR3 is TGCAGCGTCGGAAAGACATCGAACACCGGGGAGCTGTTTTTT.

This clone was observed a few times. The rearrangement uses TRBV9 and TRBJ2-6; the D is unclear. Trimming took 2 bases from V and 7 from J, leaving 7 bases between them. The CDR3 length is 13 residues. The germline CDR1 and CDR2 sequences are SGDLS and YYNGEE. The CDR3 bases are TGTGCCAGCAGCGTTCTTGATGCCAACGTCCTGACTTTC. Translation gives CASSVLDANVLTF.

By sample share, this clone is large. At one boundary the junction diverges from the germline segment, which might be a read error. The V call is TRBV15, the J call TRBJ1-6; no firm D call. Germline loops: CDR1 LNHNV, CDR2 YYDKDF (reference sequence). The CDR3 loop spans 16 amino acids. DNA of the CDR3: TGTGCCACCAGCCGAGAAGACCCTACCAATAATTCACCCCTCCACTTT. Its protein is CATSREDPTNNSPLHF.